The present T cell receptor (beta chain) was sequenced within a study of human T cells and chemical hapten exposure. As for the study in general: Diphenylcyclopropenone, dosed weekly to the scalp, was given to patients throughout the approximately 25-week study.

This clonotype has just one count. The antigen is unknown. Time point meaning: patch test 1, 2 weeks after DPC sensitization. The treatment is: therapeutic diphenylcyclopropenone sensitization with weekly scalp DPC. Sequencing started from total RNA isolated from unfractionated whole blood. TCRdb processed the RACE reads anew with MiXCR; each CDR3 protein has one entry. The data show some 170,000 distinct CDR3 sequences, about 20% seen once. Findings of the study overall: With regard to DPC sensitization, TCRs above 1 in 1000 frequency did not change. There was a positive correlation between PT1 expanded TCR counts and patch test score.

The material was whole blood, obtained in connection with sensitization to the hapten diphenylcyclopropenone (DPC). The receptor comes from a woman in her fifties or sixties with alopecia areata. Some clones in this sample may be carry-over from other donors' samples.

As DNA, the CDR3 is TGTGCCAGCAGCTTAGCGGGGACAGGGTCTGAAGCTTTCTTT. It translates to CASSLAGTGSEAFF. This chain connects TRBV7-2 to TRBJ1-1; TRBD1 agrees at 9 bases. Germline CDR1 reads SGHTA; CDR2 reads FQGNSA. The V and J ends lost 0 bases and 6 bases, in that order; junction bases with no gene match: 2. The CDR3 totals 14 residues.